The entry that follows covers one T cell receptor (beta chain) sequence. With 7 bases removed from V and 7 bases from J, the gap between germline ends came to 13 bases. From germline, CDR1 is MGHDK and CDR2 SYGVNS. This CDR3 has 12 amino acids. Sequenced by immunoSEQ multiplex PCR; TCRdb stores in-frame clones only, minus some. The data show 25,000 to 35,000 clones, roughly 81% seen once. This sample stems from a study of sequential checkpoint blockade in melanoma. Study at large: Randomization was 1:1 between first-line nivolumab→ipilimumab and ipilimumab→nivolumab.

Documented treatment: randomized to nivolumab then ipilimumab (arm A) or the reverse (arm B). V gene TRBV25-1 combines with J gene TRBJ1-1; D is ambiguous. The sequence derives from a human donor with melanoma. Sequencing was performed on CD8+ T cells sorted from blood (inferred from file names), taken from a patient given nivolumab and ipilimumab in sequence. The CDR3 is CASTLRRGEAFF. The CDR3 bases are TGTGCCAGCACTTTAAGGCGCGGTGAAGCTTTCTTT.